This TCR beta chain stems from a study of response to subunit inactivated influenza vaccine. Points from the study as a whole: There was a suggestion from the authors that each seasonal influenza vaccination recruits few new T cells.

V was cut by 0 bases and J by 7 bases, with 16 bases left in between. Germline CDR1 and CDR2: DFQATT and SNEGSKA (reference sequence). The CDR3 covers 15 residues. In TCRdb, the RT-PCR reads were re-called with MiXCR into one record per CDR3 protein. The sample lists hundreds of thousands of distinct CDR3 sequences, more than 15% occurring once. This clonotype was observed a few times. The antigen remains undetermined. V and J are TRBV20-1 and TRBJ1-5; tentative D call: TRBD1 (6 bases). Sequenced here: PBMCs from blood, sampled 11 to 12 days after vaccination. The source is a man aged 45-65 years who received an inactivated influenza vaccine. The CDR3 here is CSARDWVRGDQPQHF. CDR3 nucleotides: TGCAGTGCTAGAGATTGGGTCAGGGGCGACCAGCCCCAGCATTTT.